Described below is a single T cell receptor beta chain sequence and its context. Its recognized antigen is unknown. One base away there is no much larger clone; base qualities are not given. With the immunoSEQ assay, which is a bias-controlled multiplex PCR relying on V- and J-specific primers, TCR beta CDR3 regions were amplified from genomic DNA. In a second PCR step, a proprietary barcode and Illumina adapter sequences were attached to the CDR3 amplicons. An Illumina MiSeq instrument was used to sequence the CDR3 libraries. Per the original workflow: Export and quality control were done with immunoSEQ Analyzer 3.0, while downstream analyses used R Bioconductor and Immunarch. Only productive rearrangements within the normalized downsampled data set were used in the calculation of repertoire metrics. Clonotypes larger than 5 templates in the normalized cohort were defined as pathologically expanded. The Inverse Simpson Index was used to measure repertoire diversity. CMV-specificity analyses were carried out on the non-normalized data set to capture all clonotypes. TCRdb provides this immuneACCESS table in a form limited to in-frame rearrangements. Some clones are lacking; in checked studies, under half of them reflect an unresolved V gene, and why the rest are absent is not known. V and J calls and clone size are given by that table; D and trimming were obtained from the DNA. In all, the sample holds about 27,000 clones, and approximately 77% of those were seen once. The top ten clonotypes cover about 5.9% of the sample.

Explained via the paper, the time point label denotes: recipient sample about 28 days before transplant, after cytoreduction. Blood samples were obtained from recipients approximately 28 days before transplant and at days 30, 100 and 180 after transplant. Nuclei Lysis Solution was used to extract genomic DNA from fresh or cryopreserved unfractionated peripheral blood mononuclear cells. The sample originates from a study of T cell clonotyping in hematopoietic cell transplantation (dated by TCRdb to the early 2020s). Background on the whole study: Pretransplant recipient samples were obtained after cytoreduction. The study collected 110 to 150 blood samples from 35 to 45 consecutive transplant recipients and their related donors. Patient recruitment ran from 2015 to early 2017, and follow-up continued until September 2020 or death.

Overall study results and their limits: Recipient TCR diversity fell after transplant, with pathologically expanded clonotypes rising progressively from day 30 to day 180. Just a small fraction of recipient repertoires overlapped with donor repertoires, and more than 97% appeared de novo at the given depth. Donor and pretransplant recipient Inverse Simpson Index values predicted broader posttransplant TCR repertoire diversity. The sample size was limited, and because cells were not sorted, the contributions of CD4 and CD8 repertoires could not be separated.

The germline V end is reduced by 5 bases and the J end by 5 bases; junction bases left unmatched: 6. Including the terminal cysteine and phenylalanine, the CDR3 comprises 14 residues. Left in the record is the CDR3 DNA by itself, 42 bases read in frame from the first base. According to the germline V gene, CDR1 reads SGHTA and CDR2 reads FQGNSA. The chain links TRBV7-2 with TRBJ2-3, with 8 central nucleotides matching TRBD1. Sequenced here: peripheral blood mononuclear cells, sampled before stem cell transplant. The clonotype comes from a man between 45 and 60 years old with myelodysplastic syndrome. Some clones in this sample may be carry-over from other donors' samples. CDR3 region: CASSRGQAEDTQYF. The nucleotides are TGTGCCAGCAGCCGGGGACAGGCGGAAGATACGCAGTATTTT. Reference TRBV7-2 and TRBJ2-3 proteins supply the regions before and after the CDR3; the full variable domain is: GAGVSQSPSNKVTEKGKDVELRCDPISGHTALYWYRQSLGQGLEFLIYFQGNSAPDKSGLPSDRFSAERTGGSVSTLTIQRTQQEDSAVYLCASSRGQAEDTQYFGPGTRLTVL.